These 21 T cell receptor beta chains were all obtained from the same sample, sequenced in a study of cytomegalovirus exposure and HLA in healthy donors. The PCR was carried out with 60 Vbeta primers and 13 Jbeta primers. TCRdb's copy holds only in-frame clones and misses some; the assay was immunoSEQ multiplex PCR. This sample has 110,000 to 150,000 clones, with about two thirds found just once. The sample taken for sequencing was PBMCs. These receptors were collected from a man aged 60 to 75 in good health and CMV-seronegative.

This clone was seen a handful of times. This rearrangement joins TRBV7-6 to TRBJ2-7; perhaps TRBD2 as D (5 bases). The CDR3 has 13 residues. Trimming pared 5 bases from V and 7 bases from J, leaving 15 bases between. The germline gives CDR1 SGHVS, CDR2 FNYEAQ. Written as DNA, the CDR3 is TGTGCCAGCAGCCCCGAGAGGGCCAAAGAGCAGTACTTC. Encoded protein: CASSPERAKEQYF. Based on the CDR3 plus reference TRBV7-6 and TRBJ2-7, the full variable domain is GAGVSQSPRYKVTKRGQDVALRCDPISGHVSLYWYRQALGQGPEFLTYFNYEAQQDKSGLPNDRFSAERPEGSISTLTIQRTEQRDSAMYRCASSPERAKEQYFGPGTRLTVT.

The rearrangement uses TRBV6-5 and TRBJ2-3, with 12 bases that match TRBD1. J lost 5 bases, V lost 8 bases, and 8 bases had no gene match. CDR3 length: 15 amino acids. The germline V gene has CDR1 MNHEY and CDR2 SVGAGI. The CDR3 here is CASRDRGRPEDTQYF. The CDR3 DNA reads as TGTGCCAGCCGGGACAGGGGGCGCCCAGAAGATACGCAGTATTTT.

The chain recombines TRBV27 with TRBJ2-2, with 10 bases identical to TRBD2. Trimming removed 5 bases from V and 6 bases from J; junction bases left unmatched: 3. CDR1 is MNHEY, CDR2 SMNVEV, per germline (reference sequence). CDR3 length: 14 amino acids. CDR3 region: CASSTSGIAGELFF. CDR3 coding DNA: TGTGCCAGCAGTACTAGCGGGATAGCCGGGGAGCTGTTTTTT.

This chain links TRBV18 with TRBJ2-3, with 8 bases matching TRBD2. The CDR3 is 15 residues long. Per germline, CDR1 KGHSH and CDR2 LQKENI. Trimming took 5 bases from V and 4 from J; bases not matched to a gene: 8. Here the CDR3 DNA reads TGTGCCAGCTCATCTCGGACTAGCTCGGCAGATACGCAGTATTTT. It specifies CASSSRTSSADTQYF.

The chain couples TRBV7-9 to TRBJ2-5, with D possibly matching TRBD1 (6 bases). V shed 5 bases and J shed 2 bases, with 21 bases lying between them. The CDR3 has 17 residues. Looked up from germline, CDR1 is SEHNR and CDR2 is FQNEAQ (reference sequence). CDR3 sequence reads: CASSQYGQSGLQETQYF. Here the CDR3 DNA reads TGTGCCAGCAGCCAATACGGACAGTCAGGTTTACAAGAGACCCAGTACTTC.

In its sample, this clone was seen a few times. The CDR3 bases are TGTGCCAGCAGCGTATTCAGGTTGAGCTCCTACAATGAGCAGTTCTTC. It translates to CASSVFRLSSYNEQFF. The rearrangement joins TRBV11-2 to TRBJ2-1; no definite D call. Germline V gives CDR1 SGHAT, CDR2 FQNNGV. V lost 5 bases to trimming and J lost 0 bases, with 14 bases between them. The CDR3 consists of 16 residues.

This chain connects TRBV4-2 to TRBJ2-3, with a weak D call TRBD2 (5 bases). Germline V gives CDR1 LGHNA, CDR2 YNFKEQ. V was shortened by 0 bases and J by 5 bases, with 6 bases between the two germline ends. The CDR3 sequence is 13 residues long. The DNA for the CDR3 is TGTGCCAGCAGCCAAGATCGGGGAGATACGCAGTATTTT. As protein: CASSQDRGDTQYF.

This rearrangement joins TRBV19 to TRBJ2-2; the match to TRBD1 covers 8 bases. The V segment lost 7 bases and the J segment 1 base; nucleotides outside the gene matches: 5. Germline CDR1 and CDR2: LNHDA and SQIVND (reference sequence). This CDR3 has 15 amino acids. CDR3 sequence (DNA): TGTGCCAGTAATCGACAGGGGCAGAACACCGGGGAGCTGTTTTTT. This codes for CASNRQGQNTGELFF.

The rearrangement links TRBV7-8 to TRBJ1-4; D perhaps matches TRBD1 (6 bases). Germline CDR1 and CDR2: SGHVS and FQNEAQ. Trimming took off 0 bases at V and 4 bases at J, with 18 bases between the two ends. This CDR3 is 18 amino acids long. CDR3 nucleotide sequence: TGTGCCAGCAGCTTAGCCACCGGACAGCAAACAATTAATGAAAAACTGTTTTTT. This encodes CASSLATGQQTINEKLFF.

The DNA for the CDR3 is TGTGCCAGCAGCCTACTAGCGGGACAGCAAGAGACCCAGTACTTC. As protein: CASSLLAGQQETQYF. This chain links TRBV14 with TRBJ2-5, with 10 bases identical to TRBD2. CDR1 and CDR2 (germline): SGHDN, FVKESK. The CDR3 is 15 residues long. The J segment lost 2 bases and the V segment lost 4 bases, leaving 4 bases of the junction unmatched.

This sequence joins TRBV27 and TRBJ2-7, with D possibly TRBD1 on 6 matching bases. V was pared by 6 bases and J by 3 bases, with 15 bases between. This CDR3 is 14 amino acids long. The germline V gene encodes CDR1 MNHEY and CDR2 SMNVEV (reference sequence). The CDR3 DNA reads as TGTGCCAGCAGCCCACAGGGTATGGACTACGAGCAGTACTTC. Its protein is CASSPQGMDYEQYF.

CDR3 protein: CANRTGTYNEQFF. CDR3 bases: TGCGCCAACCGGACAGGTACCTACAATGAGCAGTTCTTC. This sequence joins TRBV5-1 and TRBJ2-1, with 7 bases fitting TRBD1. CDR1 and CDR2 (germline): SGHRS, YFSETQ. The CDR3 is made up of 13 amino acids. V lost 9 bases and J lost 2; bases outside the gene matches: 5.

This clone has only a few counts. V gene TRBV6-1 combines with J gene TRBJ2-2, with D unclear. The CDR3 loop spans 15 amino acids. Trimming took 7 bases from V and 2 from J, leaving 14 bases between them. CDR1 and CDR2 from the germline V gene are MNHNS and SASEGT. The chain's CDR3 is CASTRSTKNTGELFF. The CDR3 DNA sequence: TGTGCCAGCACTAGGTCTACCAAAAACACCGGGGAGCTGTTTTTT.

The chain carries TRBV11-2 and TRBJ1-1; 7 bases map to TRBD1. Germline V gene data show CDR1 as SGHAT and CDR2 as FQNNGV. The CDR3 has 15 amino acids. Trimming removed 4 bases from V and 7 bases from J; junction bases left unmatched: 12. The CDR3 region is CASSSTTGQYGEAFF. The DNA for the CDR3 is TGTGCCAGCAGCTCTACGACGGGACAGTATGGTGAAGCTTTCTTT.

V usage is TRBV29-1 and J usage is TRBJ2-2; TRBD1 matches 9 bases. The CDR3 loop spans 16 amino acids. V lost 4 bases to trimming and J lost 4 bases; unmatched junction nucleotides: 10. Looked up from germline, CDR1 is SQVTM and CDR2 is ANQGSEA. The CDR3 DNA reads TGCAGCGTTGGGGCTTTGACAGGGGGAAGCACCGGGGAGCTGTTTTTT. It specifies CSVGALTGGSTGELFF.

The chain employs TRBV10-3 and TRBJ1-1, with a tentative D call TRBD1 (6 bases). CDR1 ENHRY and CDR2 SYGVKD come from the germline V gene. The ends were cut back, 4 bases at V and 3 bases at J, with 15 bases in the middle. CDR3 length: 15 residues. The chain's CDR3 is CAISGTDRPDTEAFF. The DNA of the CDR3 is TGTGCCATCAGTGGTACTGACAGGCCGGACACTGAAGCTTTCTTT.

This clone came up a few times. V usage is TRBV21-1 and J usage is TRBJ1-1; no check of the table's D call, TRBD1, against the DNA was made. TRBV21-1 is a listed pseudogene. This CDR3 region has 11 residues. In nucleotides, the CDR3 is TGTGCCAGCAGCAAAGACAGGGAAGCTTTCTTT. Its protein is CASSKDREAFF.

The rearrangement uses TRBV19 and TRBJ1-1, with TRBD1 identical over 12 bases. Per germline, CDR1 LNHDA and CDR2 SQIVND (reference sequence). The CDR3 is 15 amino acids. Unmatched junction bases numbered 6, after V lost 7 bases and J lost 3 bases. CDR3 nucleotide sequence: TGTGCCAGTATTCCGGGACAGGGGGCCGACACTGAAGCTTTCTTT. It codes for CASIPGQGADTEAFF. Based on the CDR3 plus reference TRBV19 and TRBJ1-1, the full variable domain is DGGITQSPKYLFRKEGQNVTLSCEQNLNHDAMYWYRQDPGQGLRLIYYSQIVNDFQKGDIAEGYSVSREKKESFPLTVTSAQKNPTAFYLCASIPGQGADTEAFFGQGTRLTVV.

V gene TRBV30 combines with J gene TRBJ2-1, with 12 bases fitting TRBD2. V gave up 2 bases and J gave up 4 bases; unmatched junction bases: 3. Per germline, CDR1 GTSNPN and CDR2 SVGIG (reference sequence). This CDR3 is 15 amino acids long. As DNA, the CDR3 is TGTGCCTGGAGTCTGCTAGCGGGAGGGTACAATGAGCAGTTCTTC. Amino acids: CAWSLLAGGYNEQFF. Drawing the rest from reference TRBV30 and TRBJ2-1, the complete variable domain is SQTIHQWPATLVQPVGSPLSLECTVEGTSNPNLYWYRQAAGRGLQLLFYSVGIGQISSEVPQNLSASRPQDRQFILSSKKLLLSDSGFYLCAWSLLAGGYNEQFFGPGTRLTVL.

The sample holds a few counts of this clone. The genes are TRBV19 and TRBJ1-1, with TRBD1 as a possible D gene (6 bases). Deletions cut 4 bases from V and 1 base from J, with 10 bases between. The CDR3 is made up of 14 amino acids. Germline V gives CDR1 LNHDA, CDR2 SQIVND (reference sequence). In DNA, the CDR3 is TGTGCCAGTAGTACCTCGGGACAGAACACTGAAGCTTTCTTT. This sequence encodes CASSTSGQNTEAFF.

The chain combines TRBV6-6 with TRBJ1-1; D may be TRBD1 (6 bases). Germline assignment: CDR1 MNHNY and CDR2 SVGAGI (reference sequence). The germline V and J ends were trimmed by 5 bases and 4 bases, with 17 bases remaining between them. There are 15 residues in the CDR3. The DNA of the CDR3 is TGTGCCAGCAGTGGGCGGGAGGGGGGGAGCACTGAAGCTTTCTTT. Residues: CASSGREGGSTEAFF.